These 29 T cell receptor beta chains share one sample of origin, sequenced in a study of blood T cell repertoires in COVID-19. Method: immunoSEQ multiplex PCR; TCRdb's copy keeps in-frame clones and lacks some. The table lists 20,000 to 30,000 clones, about 82% of them singletons. The sample comprised peripheral blood. The source is a human donor with active COVID-19. The donor label of this sample is uncertain.

This clone was recorded only once. The V call is TRBV6-6, the J call TRBJ2-3, with 7 bases identical to TRBD1. CDR3 length: 14 residues. Germline V gives CDR1 MNHNY, CDR2 SVGAGI (reference sequence). V shed 4 bases, J shed 1 base, and the junction held 2 bases outside the gene matches. CDR3 bases: TGTGCCAGCAGTTCCGGACAGGGCACAGATACGCAGTATTTT. This codes for CASSSGQGTDTQYF.

The rearrangement joins TRBV6-2 or TRBV6-3 to TRBJ2-4; no clear D. This CDR3 contains 14 residues. The germline V and J ends were trimmed by 0 bases and 9 bases, with 12 bases remaining between them. Germline CDR1 MNHEY, CDR2 SVGEGT. CDR3 residues: CASSYSMDTGIQYF. In DNA, the CDR3 is TGTGCCAGCAGTTACTCGATGGATACGGGCATTCAGTACTTC.

This chain connects TRBV7-6 to TRBJ2-2; 11 nucleotides line up with TRBD1. The V and J ends lost 4 bases and 0 bases, in that order; junction bases with no gene match: 7. The CDR3 consists of 18 residues. The germline V gene encodes CDR1 SGHVS and CDR2 FNYEAQ. The CDR3 loop is CASSSQWGQGANTGELFF. As DNA, the CDR3 is TGTGCCAGCAGCTCACAATGGGGACAGGGGGCGAACACCGGGGAGCTGTTTTTT.

The chain employs TRBV5-4 and TRBJ2-7; tentatively, D is TRBD1 (6 bases). CDR1 and CDR2 from the germline V gene are SGHNT and YYREEE (reference sequence). The CDR3 runs 13 residues. V was pared by 4 bases and J by 2 bases, with 10 bases between. The CDR3 protein is CASSRGQPYEQYF. As DNA, the CDR3 is TGTGCCAGCAGCCGTGGACAGCCCTACGAGCAGTACTTC. The full variable domain, with the rest looked up from reference TRBV5-4 and TRBJ2-7, is ETGVTQSPTHLIKTRGQQVTLRCSSQSGHNTVSWYQQALGQGPQFIFQYYREEENGRGNFPPRFSGLQFPNYSSELNVNALELDDSALYLCASSRGQPYEQYFGPGTRLTVT.

This sequence joins TRBV21-1 and TRBJ1-2; the table's D call of TRBD1 was not tested on the DNA. TRBV21-1 is an annotated pseudogene. This CDR3 has 21 amino acids. The CDR3 region is CASSSPVGLAGFNCDRSGYTF. The CDR3 DNA reads TGTGCCAGCAGCTCCCCAGTGGGCTTGGCAGGTTTTAATTGCGACCGTAGTGGCTACACCTTC.

The CDR3 region is CASSAHRNSNQPQHF. DNA of the CDR3: TGTGCCAGCAGCGCCCACAGGAATAGCAATCAGCCCCAGCATTTT. V gene TRBV25-1 combines with J gene TRBJ1-5; tentative D call: TRBD1 (5 bases). Germline CDR1 is MGHDK and CDR2 is SYGVNS. Trimming pared 6 bases from V and 0 bases from J, leaving 12 bases between. The CDR3 consists of 15 residues. The complete variable domain, with remaining parts taken from reference TRBV25-1 and TRBJ1-5, reads EADIYQTPRYLVIGTGKKITLECSQTMGHDKMYWYQQDPGMELHLIHYSYGVNSTEKGDLSSESTVSRIRTEHFPLTLESARPSHTSQYLCASSAHRNSNQPQHFGDGTRLSIL.

J is TRBJ1-6 and V is TRBV19, with D hard to call. The CDR3 consists of 14 residues. Trimming removed 1 base from V and 6 bases from J, with 7 bases in between. Germline CDR1 reads LNHDA; CDR2 reads SQIVND (reference sequence). CDR3 in amino acids: CASSIVTGNSPLHF. For the CDR3, the DNA is TGTGCCAGTAGTATAGTTACGGGTAATTCACCCCTCCACTTT.

This chain connects TRBV7-9 to TRBJ2-7; unclear D gene. V was clipped by 2 bases and J by 1 base, with 18 bases between them. There are 17 residues in the CDR3. CDR1 and CDR2 (germline): SEHNR, FQNEAQ (reference sequence). The CDR3 spells CASSLHGARASSYEQYF. CDR3 sequence (DNA): TGTGCCAGCAGCTTACACGGCGCACGAGCGTCATCCTACGAGCAGTACTTC.

The J gene is TRBJ2-3, the V gene TRBV10-3; TRBD2 agrees at 10 bases. This CDR3 has 16 residues. In germline, CDR1 is ENHRY, CDR2 SYGVKD. The V segment lost 10 bases and the J segment 5 bases; nucleotides outside the gene matches: 15. Written as DNA, the CDR3 is TGTGCCACCCGGGGGCGCCTAGCGGGAGAGGAAGATACGCAGTATTTT. It codes for CATRGRLAGEEDTQYF.

Only one count was recorded for this clone. CDR3 in DNA: TGTGCCAGCAGCTTGGGAATGCGTGGGGGCGTACAGCCCCAGCATTTT. It yields the protein CASSLGMRGGVQPQHF. The J gene is TRBJ1-5, the V gene TRBV7-2; D might be TRBD1 (6 bases). This CDR3 has 16 amino acids. The ends were cut back, 3 bases at V and 7 bases at J, with 19 bases in the middle. The germline gives CDR1 SGHTA, CDR2 FQGNSA.

This chain uses TRBV3-1 (or the pseudogene TRBV3-2) with TRBJ2-1, with no clear D. The CDR3 sequence is 13 residues long. Germline lookup yields CDR1 LGHDT and CDR2 YNNKEL (reference sequence). Trimming cost V 0 bases and J 10 bases, with 10 bases left between them. CDR3 sequence: CASSQDLSGEQFF. The CDR3, as DNA: TGTGCCAGCAGCCAAGATCTTTCCGGGGAGCAGTTCTTC.

This chain links TRBV5-1 with TRBJ2-3, with D possibly TRBD2 on 6 matching bases. Germline-derived CDR1 and CDR2 are SGHRS and YFSETQ. Trimming left V 2 bases short and J 2 bases short, with 12 bases between. There are 15 residues in the CDR3. The CDR3 DNA follows: TGCGCCAGCAGCTTAAGTACGGGGGACACAGATACGCAGTATTTT. This sequence encodes CASSLSTGDTDTQYF.

Regarding this clone: An end of the junction differs from the germline gene, which may be a read error. The V gene is TRBV3-1 (or the pseudogene TRBV3-2), the J gene TRBJ2-3; 8 bases are shared with TRBD1. The CDR3 runs to 14 residues. Looked up from germline, CDR1 is LGHDT and CDR2 is YNNKEL (reference sequence). CDR3: CASSQQPQGQVVSW. In DNA, the CDR3 is TGTGCCAGCAGCCAACAGCCTCAGGGACAGGTGGTTAGTTGG.

The chain combines TRBV9 with TRBJ2-5; 10 nucleotides line up with TRBD2. CDR3 length: 16 amino acids. Germline V lookup: CDR1 SGDLS, CDR2 YYNGEE. V was pared by 2 bases and J by 2 bases, with 6 bases of the junction left unmatched. CDR3 loop: CASSVDSAGGQETQYF. The CDR3 nucleotides are TGTGCCAGCAGCGTGGATTCAGCGGGAGGGCAAGAGACCCAGTACTTC.

This rearrangement joins TRBV25-1 to TRBJ2-1, with 11 bases aligning to TRBD2. The CDR3 is 14 amino acids. Trimming removed 6 bases from V and 6 bases from J; junction bases left unmatched: 4. Germline values: CDR1 MGHDK, CDR2 SYGVNS. Here the CDR3 reads CASRRTSGLNEQFF. Here the CDR3 DNA reads TGTGCCAGCAGACGGACTAGCGGGCTCAATGAGCAGTTCTTC. Filled out from reference TRBV25-1 and TRBJ2-1, the complete variable domain reads EADIYQTPRYLVIGTGKKITLECSQTMGHDKMYWYQQDPGMELHLIHYSYGVNSTEKGDLSSESTVSRIRTEHFPLTLESARPSHTSQYLCASRRTSGLNEQFFGPGTRLTVL.

This chain uses TRBV7-6 with TRBJ2-2; D may be TRBD2 (6 bases). CDR1 is SGHVS and CDR2 is FNYEAQ in the germline V gene. Trimming removed 5 bases at V and 4 bases at J, with 17 bases between. CDR3 length: 16 amino acids. As DNA, the CDR3 is TGTGCCAGCAGCCCCCCCCCGTTCGGGAGCACCGGGGAGCTGTTTTTT. It encodes CASSPPPFGSTGELFF.

The CDR3 spells CASSETAGTGAHGQYF. CDR3 sequence (DNA): TGTGCCAGCAGTGAAACCGCCGGGACAGGGGCCCACGGGCAGTACTTC. V and J are TRBV6-1 and TRBJ2-7; 10 nucleotides align to TRBD1. The CDR3 contains 16 residues. Germline CDR1 and CDR2: MNHNS and SASEGT. Unmatched junction bases numbered 13, after V lost 2 bases and J lost 9 bases.

This chain links TRBV29-1 with TRBJ1-3; no clear D. The germline CDR1 and CDR2 sequences are SQVTM and ANQGSEA. Trimming removed 4 bases from V and 5 bases from J, with 6 bases in between. The CDR3 sequence is 11 residues long. The chain's CDR3 is CSVAERNTIYF. The CDR3 DNA reads as TGCAGCGTTGCGGAGAGAAACACCATATATTTT.

The genes are TRBV5-1 and TRBJ2-3, with TRBD2 as a possible D gene (6 bases). This CDR3 spans 14 amino acids. Trimming cost V 0 bases and J 3 bases, with 8 bases left between them. CDR1 and CDR2 from the germline V gene are SGHRS and YFSETQ. CDR3 sequence reads: CASSLELATDTQYF. CDR3 nucleotides: TGCGCCAGCAGCTTGGAACTAGCTACAGATACGCAGTATTTT.

The chain carries TRBV14 and TRBJ2-3; the D is unclear. Per the germline V gene, CDR1 is SGHDN and CDR2 is FVKESK. Trimming took 5 bases from V and 1 from J, leaving 22 bases between them. This CDR3 comprises 18 residues. CDR3 in amino acids: CASSDDSELGFRTDTQYF. CDR3 in DNA: TGTGCCAGCAGCGACGACTCAGAGTTGGGTTTTCGCACAGATACGCAGTATTTT.

The chain couples TRBV19 to TRBJ2-6, with 8 nucleotides matching TRBD1. Germline lookup yields CDR1 LNHDA and CDR2 SQIVND (reference sequence). This CDR3 comprises 18 residues. V was clipped by 4 bases and J by 4 bases; unmatched bases: 12. The CDR3 here is CASSKGARGLGGANVLTF. The DNA for the CDR3 is TGTGCCAGTAGTAAGGGCGCCAGGGGGCTGGGAGGGGCCAACGTCCTGACTTTC.

This sequence joins TRBV7-9 and TRBJ1-2; unclear D gene. The ends were cut back, 3 bases at V and 12 bases at J, with 14 bases in the middle. Germline CDR1 and CDR2: SEHNR and FQNEAQ (reference sequence). The CDR3 has 12 amino acids. The CDR3 protein is CASSFSFEVNTF. As DNA, the CDR3 is TGTGCCAGCAGCTTTAGTTTTGAGGTCAACACCTTC.

This chain joins TRBV6-4 and TRBJ2-3; D ambiguous. Germline V CDR1 and CDR2: MRHNA, SNTAGT. V lost 2 bases to trimming and J lost 4 bases, with 10 bases between them. The length of the CDR3 is 14 residues. DNA of the CDR3: TGTGCCAGCAGTGACGCGGTGAACGCAGATACGCAGTATTTT. It encodes CASSDAVNADTQYF.

The chain links TRBV11-3 to TRBJ2-5; D uncertain. Trimming took off 1 base at V and 3 bases at J, with 6 bases between the two ends. There are 13 residues in the CDR3. Germline V gives CDR1 SGHNT, CDR2 YENEEA. The CDR3 DNA is TGTGCCAGCAGCTTAGGTGTAGAAGAGACCCAGTACTTC. Translated, it gives CASSLGVEETQYF. Full variable domain (outside the CDR3, taken from reference TRBV11-3 and TRBJ2-5): EAGVVQSPRYKIIEKKQPVAFWCNPISGHNTLYWYLQNLGQGPELLIRYENEEAVDDSQLPKDRFSAERLKGVDSTLKIQPAELGDSAVYLCASSLGVEETQYFGPGTRLLVL.

The chain uses TRBV6-6 and TRBJ1-3; 8 positions match TRBD1. The CDR3 has 16 residues. After removal of 6 bases from V and 2 bases from J, the junction contained 9 bases not matched to a gene. Germline-derived CDR1 and CDR2 are MNHNY and SVGAGI (reference sequence). CDR3 region: CASRVSQGAAGNTIYF. For the CDR3, the DNA is TGTGCCAGCAGGGTTTCCCAGGGGGCTGCTGGAAACACCATATATTTT.

The gene calls are TRBV10-3 and TRBJ2-3, with 8 bases matching TRBD2. CDR1 ENHRY and CDR2 SYGVKD come from the germline V gene. This CDR3 region has 16 residues. V lost 4 bases to trimming and J lost 0 bases; unmatched junction nucleotides: 6. The chain's CDR3 is CAISVGGRLSTDTQYF. Written as DNA, the CDR3 is TGTGCCATCAGTGTCGGCGGGAGGCTAAGCACAGATACGCAGTATTTT.

The chain employs TRBV14 and TRBJ2-7, with 7 positions matching TRBD1. V shed 4 bases, J shed 3 bases, and the junction held 12 bases outside the gene matches. Germline CDR1 and CDR2: SGHDN and FVKESK. The CDR3 runs to 16 residues. The chain's CDR3 is CASSPLGPGGIYEQYF. The DNA of the CDR3 is TGTGCCAGCAGCCCCTTAGGGCCAGGGGGAATCTACGAGCAGTACTTC.

The chain uses TRBV5-1 and TRBJ1-1, with D possibly matching TRBD1 (5 bases). The V gene lost 0 bases and the J gene lost 8 bases, with 14 bases spanning the gap. The CDR3 runs 14 residues. Germline V CDR1 and CDR2: SGHRS, YFSETQ. The CDR3 DNA reads as TGCGCCAGCAGCTTGGCCTGGGGGGAACTCGAAGCTTTCTTT. The encoded protein is CASSLAWGELEAFF.

This sequence joins TRBV2 and TRBJ2-5; D is perhaps TRBD2 (6 bases). The CDR3 covers 13 residues. V lost 6 bases to trimming and J lost 5 bases, with 13 bases between them. Germline V gene data show CDR1 as SNHLY and CDR2 as FYNNEI. CDR3 protein: CASRPTEGETQYF. CDR3 sequence (DNA): TGTGCCAGCAGGCCCACGGAGGGCGAGACCCAGTACTTC.